This TCR beta chain stems from a study of ipilimumab plus nivolumab after autologous stem cell transplantation. Study at large: A median of about eight nivolumab and five or six ipilimumab doses were given. DLBCL patients had primary refractory or relapsed disease.

Only in-frame clones appear in the TCRdb table, and some are missing; sequencing was by immunoSEQ multiplex PCR. This sample has 15,000 to 20,000 clones, with around 81% found just once. This CDR3 region has 16 residues. The ends were cut back, 8 bases at V and 4 bases at J, with 23 bases in the middle. Germline V gene data show CDR1 as MNHNY and CDR2 as SVGAGI (reference sequence). This clone was observed a few times. The sequenced sample was PBMCs, obtained in a trial of ipilimumab plus nivolumab as post-transplant consolidation. The chain joins TRBV6-6 to TRBJ1-1; perhaps TRBD1 as D (5 bases). This clonotype was obtained from a male donor with diffuse large B-cell lymphoma. The DNA for the CDR3 is TGTGCCAGCCAGGACCTGACCATGGGTGGGGGCACTGAAGCTTTCTTT. As protein: CASQDLTMGGGTEAFF.